The following is a TCR beta chain sequence with its context. Its target is unknown. This entry is derived from a study of T cell responses to AZD1222 COVID-19 vaccine. Study-level findings and limits: Receipt of two AZD1222 doses was followed by a rise in Spike-specific TCR breadth and depth.

Measured with immunoSEQ multiplex PCR; TCRdb has only the in-frame clones, and not every one. The table shows approximately 100,000 clones, with approximately 91% occurring only once. The CDR3 is 13 amino acids. The germline V gene has CDR1 SGHAT and CDR2 FQNNGV. With 5 bases removed from V and 4 bases from J, the gap between germline ends came to 11 bases. The sequence was obtained from an adult in good health. The rearrangement joins TRBV11-2 to TRBJ1-2, with D unresolved. The sequencing here drew on peripheral blood, taken on day 0 of AZD1222 vaccination. CDR3 sequence reads: CASSPQTLYGYTF. The CDR3 DNA reads as TGTGCCAGCAGCCCACAAACCCTCTATGGCTACACCTTC.